This TCR beta chain was profiled in a study of cytomegalovirus exposure and HLA in healthy donors. With regard to this clone: What it binds is not known.

Though probably carrying unrecorded immune exposures, donors were nominally healthy at sampling. Study conclusions and caveats: According to a later analysis, most TCR beta chains associated with CMV appeared HLA-restricted.

PCR involved 60 Vbeta and 13 Jbeta primers. Clones were read by immunoSEQ multiplex PCR, and TCRdb kept only the in-frame ones, dropping some. The table lists more than 150,000 clones, about 85% of them singletons. The source of this sequence is a man aged 50-59 years in good health and CMV-seropositive. The sample taken for sequencing was PBMCs.

The CDR3 DNA follows: TGTGCCAGCAGCGGACAGGAGCTTTCCTCTGGAAACACCATATATTTT. The encoded protein is CASSGQELSSGNTIYF. V gene TRBV9 combines with J gene TRBJ1-3; possible D gene TRBD1, 6 bases. The CDR3 runs 16 residues. Germline CDR1 SGDLS, CDR2 YYNGEE. V gave up 3 bases and J gave up 0 bases, with 13 bases separating them.